Listed below are T cell receptor beta chains from one sample, sequenced in a study of OX40 agonist ivuxolimab in advanced cancers. Using immunoSEQ multiplex PCR, the repertoire was profiled, and TCRdb retains in-frame clones only, with some absent. This sample has roughly 100,000 clones, with 90% found just once. The source material was CD4+ or CD8+ T cells sorted from blood, sampled in a trial of the OX40 agonist ivuxolimab. The receptors originated from an adult with an advanced solid tumor such as melanoma, head and neck, liver or kidney cancer. The CDR3 runs from the conserved cysteine through the conserved F or W. The D gene is left open where the match is weak. Size is stated for part of the rows, as once, few or many counts, or as a class when the clone is expanded.

v_gene: TRBV4-3
abundance: NA
d_gene: TRBD1
j_gene: TRBJ1-1
CDR3aa: CASSQRPQGDTEAFF
CDR3nt: TGCGCCAGCAGCCAACGCCCCCAGGGGGACACTGAAGCTTTCTTT

v_gene: TRBV7-3
abundance: NA
d_gene: NA
j_gene: TRBJ1-6
CDR3aa: CASAARRDNSPLHF
CDR3nt: TGTGCCAGCGCTGCCCGGCGGGATAATTCACCCCTCCACTTT

v_gene: TRBV7-8
abundance: NA
d_gene: NA
j_gene: TRBJ2-7
CDR3aa: CASSLVGESSYEQYF
CDR3nt: TGTGCCAGCAGCTTAGTTGGGGAGAGCTCCTACGAGCAGTACTTC

v_gene: TRBV10-2
abundance: NA
d_gene: NA
j_gene: TRBJ2-1
CDR3aa: CASSGRRSYNEQFF
CDR3nt: TGCGCCAGCAGCGGCCGGCGCTCCTACAATGAGCAGTTCTTC

v_gene: TRBV6-5
abundance: once
d_gene: NA
j_gene: TRBJ1-5
CDR3aa: CASSYGQHYQPQHF
CDR3nt: TGTGCCAGCAGTTACGGGCAGCACTATCAGCCCCAGCATTTT

v_gene: TRBV5-5
abundance: NA
d_gene: NA
j_gene: TRBJ2-1
CDR3aa: CASSLMESGEQFF
CDR3nt: TGTGCCAGCAGCTTAATGGAGTCTGGTGAGCAGTTCTTC

v_gene: TRBV18
abundance: NA
d_gene: NA
j_gene: TRBJ1-6
CDR3aa: CASSPGLGGPLHF
CDR3nt: TGTGCCAGCTCACCAGGCTTGGGTGGACCCCTCCACTTT

v_gene: TRBV7-2
abundance: NA
d_gene: NA
j_gene: TRBJ1-3
CDR3aa: CASSHPPGTIYF
CDR3nt: TGTGCCAGCAGCCACCCCCCGGGCACCATATATTTT

v_gene: TRBV7-3
abundance: NA
d_gene: NA
j_gene: TRBJ1-6
CDR3aa: CASSPAPGTGAPLHF
CDR3nt: TGTGCCAGCAGCCCGGCCCCGGGGACGGGGGCACCCCTCCACTTT

v_gene: TRBV29-1
abundance: NA
d_gene: TRBD1
j_gene: TRBJ1-1
CDR3aa: CSVGQGPEAFF
CDR3nt: TGCAGCGTGGGACAGGGTCCTGAAGCTTTCTTT

v_gene: TRBV7-2
abundance: NA
d_gene: NA
j_gene: TRBJ1-2
CDR3aa: CASSLGVSNYGYTF
CDR3nt: TGTGCCAGCAGCTTAGGAGTTTCTAACTATGGCTACACCTTC

v_gene: TRBV29-1
abundance: NA
d_gene: NA
j_gene: TRBJ1-1
CDR3aa: CSVENLIGEGGGTEAFF
CDR3nt: TGCAGCGTTGAAAACTTAATAGGAGAAGGAGGGGGGACTGAAGCTTTCTTT

v_gene: TRBV7-6
abundance: once
d_gene: NA
j_gene: TRBJ2-5
CDR3aa: CASSSARGLQGTQYF
CDR3nt: TGTGCCAGCAGCTCGGCTCGGGGGCTACAAGGGACCCAGTACTTC

v_gene: TRBV5-1
abundance: NA
d_gene: TRBD2
j_gene: TRBJ2-5
CDR3aa: CASSLGTSGGAVETQYF
CDR3nt: TGCGCCAGCAGCTTGGGGACTAGCGGGGGGGCCGTGGAGACCCAGTACTTC

v_gene: TRBV19
abundance: NA
d_gene: NA
j_gene: TRBJ2-3
CDR3aa: CASSLGGPRTDTQYF
CDR3nt: TGTGCCAGTAGTCTCGGGGGTCCTCGCACAGATACGCAGTATTTT

v_gene: TRBV18
abundance: NA
d_gene: TRBD1
j_gene: TRBJ2-3
CDR3aa: CASSGQESTDTQYF
CDR3nt: TGTGCCAGCTCAGGACAGGAAAGCACAGATACGCAGTATTTT

v_gene: TRBV6-6
abundance: NA
d_gene: NA
j_gene: TRBJ2-5
CDR3aa: CASSYSSVAGTQYF
CDR3nt: TGTGCCAGCAGTTACTCCTCGGTGGCGGGGACCCAGTACTTC

v_gene: TRBV7-2
abundance: NA
d_gene: NA
j_gene: TRBJ2-3
CDR3aa: CASSFKRTDTQYF
CDR3nt: TGTGCCAGCAGCTTTAAGCGCACAGATACGCAGTATTTT

v_gene: TRBV25-1
abundance: NA
d_gene: NA
j_gene: TRBJ1-1
CDR3aa: CASGWLQGTEAFF
CDR3nt: TGTGCCAGCGGTTGGCTTCAGGGCACTGAAGCTTTCTTT

v_gene: TRBV15
abundance: NA
d_gene: NA
j_gene: TRBJ2-1
CDR3aa: CATSRASLTGYNEQFF
CDR3nt: TGTGCCACCAGCAGAGCAAGTCTCACAGGGTACAATGAGCAGTTCTTC

v_gene: TRBV29-1
abundance: NA
d_gene: TRBD1
j_gene: TRBJ1-2
CDR3aa: CSVDRGPYGYTF
CDR3nt: TGCAGCGTTGACAGGGGGCCCTATGGCTACACCTTC

v_gene: TRBV7-2
abundance: once
d_gene: NA
j_gene: TRBJ1-2
CDR3aa: CASSPRGVQGGDGYTF
CDR3nt: TGTGCCAGCAGCCCGCGGGGAGTACAGGGAGGTGACGGCTACACCTTC

v_gene: TRBV6-6
abundance: NA
d_gene: TRBD1
j_gene: TRBJ1-5
CDR3aa: CASTLRQGSNQPQHF
CDR3nt: TGTGCCAGCACACTCCGACAGGGTAGCAATCAGCCCCAGCATTTT

v_gene: TRBV28
abundance: NA
d_gene: NA
j_gene: TRBJ1-1
CDR3aa: CASSPRTANTEAFF
CDR3nt: TGTGCCAGCAGTCCGCGGACAGCGAACACTGAAGCTTTCTTT

v_gene: TRBV6-5
abundance: NA
d_gene: NA
j_gene: TRBJ1-1
CDR3aa: CASSYFPKSTEAFF
CDR3nt: TGTGCCAGCAGTTACTTCCCCAAAAGCACTGAAGCTTTCTTT

v_gene: TRBV5-6
abundance: NA
d_gene: NA
j_gene: TRBJ1-3
CDR3aa: CASSLGGNTIYF
CDR3nt: TGTGCCAGCAGCTTAGGGGGAAACACCATATATTTT

v_gene: TRBV19
abundance: NA
d_gene: NA
j_gene: TRBJ2-7
CDR3aa: CASSTGQSYEQYF
CDR3nt: TGTGCCAGTAGTACAGGACAGAGCTACGAGCAGTACTTC

v_gene: TRBV28
abundance: NA
d_gene: TRBD1
j_gene: TRBJ1-4
CDR3aa: CASSSGTGGQKLFF
CDR3nt: TGTGCCAGCAGTTCCGGGACAGGGGGCCAAAAACTGTTTTTT

v_gene: TRBV28
abundance: NA
d_gene: NA
j_gene: TRBJ2-5
CDR3aa: CASSSRGGADTQYF
CDR3nt: TGTGCCAGCAGTTCTCGGGGTGGGGCAGATACCCAGTACTTC

v_gene: TRBV30
abundance: NA
d_gene: NA
j_gene: TRBJ1-6
CDR3aa: CAWCYIYGSPLHF
CDR3nt: TGTGCCTGGTGTTACATTTACGGGTCACCCCTCCACTTT

v_gene: TRBV28
abundance: NA
d_gene: NA
j_gene: TRBJ1-2
CDR3aa: CASSFSLSGYTF
CDR3nt: TGTGCCAGCAGTTTCTCCCTCAGCGGCTACACCTTC

v_gene: TRBV14
abundance: NA
d_gene: TRBD1
j_gene: TRBJ2-2
CDR3aa: CASSQVGQGITGELFF
CDR3nt: TGTGCCAGCAGCCAAGTGGGACAGGGGATCACCGGGGAGCTGTTTTTT

v_gene: TRBV6-1
abundance: NA
d_gene: NA
j_gene: TRBJ1-5
CDR3aa: CASHQFGQPQHF
CDR3nt: TGTGCCAGCCACCAGTTTGGGCAGCCCCAGCATTTT

v_gene: TRBV30
abundance: NA
d_gene: NA
j_gene: TRBJ2-1
CDR3aa: CAWSVRLGNEQFF
CDR3nt: TGTGCCTGGAGTGTAAGGCTGGGGAATGAGCAGTTCTTC

v_gene: TRBV28
abundance: NA
d_gene: TRBD2
j_gene: TRBJ2-2
CDR3aa: CASSSPLLAGVNTGELFF
CDR3nt: TGTGCCAGCAGTTCCCCCTTACTAGCGGGGGTCAACACCGGGGAGCTGTTTTTT

v_gene: TRBV9
abundance: once
d_gene: TRBD2
j_gene: TRBJ2-5
CDR3aa: CASSGSAGGLETQYF
CDR3nt: TGTGCCAGCAGCGGATCCGCGGGGGGGTTAGAGACCCAGTACTTC

v_gene: TRBV6-6
abundance: NA
d_gene: NA
j_gene: TRBJ1-1
CDR3aa: CASVREAPGSAFF
CDR3nt: TGTGCCAGCGTTAGAGAGGCCCCTGGTTCAGCTTTCTTT

v_gene: TRBV19
abundance: NA
d_gene: NA
j_gene: TRBJ1-5
CDR3aa: CASSIGTADYQPQHF
CDR3nt: TGTGCCAGTAGTATAGGTACGGCAGACTATCAGCCCCAGCATTTT

v_gene: TRBV19
abundance: few
d_gene: NA
j_gene: TRBJ2-5
CDR3aa: CASRVPQSKTQYF
CDR3nt: TGTGCCAGTAGGGTTCCCCAGAGTAAGACCCAGTACTTC

v_gene: TRBV28
abundance: NA
d_gene: NA
j_gene: TRBJ2-1
CDR3aa: CASSLMSSYNEQFF
CDR3nt: TGTGCCAGCAGTTTAATGAGCTCCTACAATGAGCAGTTCTTC

v_gene: TRBV28
abundance: NA
d_gene: NA
j_gene: TRBJ1-1
CDR3aa: CASRITRRTAEAFF
CDR3nt: TGTGCCAGCCGTATTACTCGAAGGACAGCTGAAGCTTTCTTT

v_gene: TRBV7-2
abundance: NA
d_gene: NA
j_gene: TRBJ1-5
CDR3aa: CASSLNDQPQHF
CDR3nt: TGTGCCAGCAGCTTAAATGATCAGCCCCAGCATTTT

v_gene: TRBV6-1
abundance: NA
d_gene: NA
j_gene: TRBJ2-1
CDR3aa: CASSERRDNEQFF
CDR3nt: TGTGCCAGCAGTGAACGGAGGGACAATGAGCAGTTCTTC

v_gene: TRBV4-3
abundance: NA
d_gene: TRBD1
j_gene: TRBJ2-2
CDR3aa: CASSQEQGAAGELFF
CDR3nt: TGCGCCAGCAGCCAAGAACAGGGGGCCGCCGGGGAGCTGTTTTTT

v_gene: TRBV7-9
abundance: NA
d_gene: NA
j_gene: TRBJ1-5
CDR3aa: CASSLRGFSNQPQHF
CDR3nt: TGTGCCAGCAGCTTAAGGGGGTTTAGCAATCAGCCCCAGCATTTT